These 31 T cell receptor beta chains were sequenced from one sample in a study of response to subunit inactivated influenza vaccine. In TCRdb, the RT-PCR reads were re-called with MiXCR into one record per CDR3 protein. The data contain a few hundred thousand distinct CDR3 sequences, around 15% of them singletons. This sample comprised PBMCs from blood, obtained 12 days after vaccination. The receptors stem from a man aged 50 to 59 who received an inactivated influenza vaccine.

The chain joins TRBV24-1 to TRBJ2-5; 8 bases fit TRBD1. Germline V gene sequence: CDR1 KGHDR, CDR2 SFDVKD. The V segment lost 4 bases and the J segment 3 bases; nucleotides outside the gene matches: 3. CDR3 length: 14 amino acids. The CDR3 here is CATSDRGLEETQYF. DNA of the CDR3: TGTGCCACCAGTGACAGGGGGCTAGAAGAGACCCAGTACTTC.

This clonotype was seen only a few times. The V and J genes are TRBV4-1 and TRBJ1-1; TRBD1 matches 10 bases. V lost 5 bases, J lost 8 bases, and 8 bases stayed unmatched. This CDR3 has 14 residues. The germline V gene has CDR1 MGHRA and CDR2 YSYEKL. CDR3 nucleotides: TGCGCCAGCAGCTTCCGGGACAGGGGCCCGGAAGCTTTCTTT. Translated, it gives CASSFRDRGPEAFF.

The chain links TRBV6-1 to TRBJ1-1; the D gene is possibly TRBD1 (5 bases). The V end was cut by 6 bases, the J end by 3 bases, with 17 bases between. The germline V gene has CDR1 MNHNS and CDR2 SASEGT. CDR3 length: 15 residues. The CDR3 reads CASSTPRGGDTEAFF. In DNA form, the CDR3 reads TGTGCCAGCAGCACCCCGAGGGGAGGGGACACTGAAGCTTTCTTT.

The chain uses TRBV6-5 and TRBJ1-4; D remains ambiguous. The CDR3 consists of 16 residues. V shed 0 bases and J shed 0 bases, with 8 bases lying between them. Germline V CDR1 and CDR2: MNHEY, SVGAGI. DNA of the CDR3: TGTGCCAGCAGTTACTCACCCAGGCCAACTAATGAAAAACTGTTTTTT. Translation: CASSYSPRPTNEKLFF.

The V gene is TRBV5-1, the J gene TRBJ1-6; D remains ambiguous. Germline V gene data show CDR1 as SGHRS and CDR2 as YFSETQ. The CDR3 has 15 amino acids. Deletions cut 0 bases from V and 9 bases from J, with 13 bases between. The CDR3 spells CASSLDSPGVSPLHF. CDR3 nucleotides: TGCGCCAGCAGCTTGGATAGCCCCGGGGTTTCACCCCTCCACTTT.

In its sample, this clonotype was seen a few times. This sequence joins TRBV5-1 and TRBJ1-1, with a weak D call TRBD1 (5 bases). Between the trimmed V and J ends, which lost 4 bases and 0 bases, there was a span of 19 bases. CDR1 is SGHRS and CDR2 is YFSETQ in the germline V gene. This CDR3 region has 17 residues. The chain's CDR3 is CASSLNLGGVMNTEAFF. CDR3 nucleotide sequence: TGCGCCAGCAGCCTGAACCTGGGGGGGGTGATGAACACTGAAGCTTTCTTT. The full variable domain, completed using reference TRBV5-1 and TRBJ1-1, is KAGVTQTPRYLIKTRGQQVTLSCSPISGHRSVSWYQQTPGQGLQFLFEYFSETQRNKGNFPGRFSGRQFSNSRSEMNVSTLELGDSALYLCASSLNLGGVMNTEAFFGQGTRLTVV.

The V call is TRBV27, the J call TRBJ2-7, with 10 bases lining up with TRBD2. The length of the CDR3 is 16 residues. Germline loops: CDR1 MNHEY, CDR2 SMNVEV (reference sequence). The trim removed 3 bases at V and 2 bases at J, leaving 7 bases unmatched. As DNA, the CDR3 is TGTGCCAGCAGTTTCGTAGCGGGAGGCCTGACCTACGAGCAGTACTTC. Protein: CASSFVAGGLTYEQYF.

This rearrangement joins TRBV20-1 to TRBJ2-2; D is perhaps TRBD1 or TRBD2 (5 bases each). This CDR3 is built from 15 residues. Germline V gene lookup returns CDR1 DFQATT and CDR2 SNEGSKA (reference sequence). The V end was cut by 5 bases, the J end by 5 bases, with 18 bases between. The CDR3, as DNA: TGCAGTGCTCTAAAAGCCGGGACGTTAACCGGGGAGCTGTTTTTT. It translates to CSALKAGTLTGELFF.

In its sample, this clonotype was seen many times. At one end the junction does not follow the germline gene, possibly because of a read error. The rearrangement joins TRBV5-1 to TRBJ2-6; D may be TRBD2 (5 bases). CDR1 SGHRS and CDR2 YFSETQ come from the germline V gene. CDR3 length equals 15 residues. CDR3 sequence reads: CASSLGSSGANVLTF. CDR3 DNA: TGTGCCAGCAGCTTAGGGAGCTCTGGGGCCAACGTCCTGACTTTC.

This clonotype has a handful of counts. V is TRBV6-2 or TRBV6-3 and J is TRBJ2-2; 10 nucleotides align to TRBD1. CDR1 is MNHEY and CDR2 is SVGEGT in the germline V gene. The CDR3 extends over 16 amino acids. V dropped 6 bases and J dropped 3; count of bases not matched to a gene: 7. CDR3 amino acids: CASSPRTGGYTGELFF. The CDR3 coding sequence is TGTGCCAGCAGCCCCCGGACAGGGGGGTACACCGGGGAGCTGTTTTTT.

V gene TRBV5-5 combines with J gene TRBJ2-3; TRBD2 aligns across 7 bases. CDR3 size: 11 residues. V shed 6 bases, J shed 8 bases, and the junction held 3 bases outside the gene matches. Germline lookup yields CDR1 SGHKS and CDR2 YYEKEE (reference sequence). The CDR3 DNA is TGTGCCAGCATCGGGGGGACTACGCAGTATTTT. This encodes CASIGGTTQYF.

Only a few counts were recorded for this clonotype. This chain joins TRBV7-2 and TRBJ2-1, with D unresolved. The CDR3 length is 11 residues. Germline V lookup: CDR1 SGHTA, CDR2 FQGNSA. Trimming removed 5 bases from V and 10 bases from J, with 9 bases in between. The CDR3 protein is CASSPLGEQFF. The DNA of the CDR3 is TGTGCCAGCAGCCCCTTGGGAGAGCAGTTCTTC.

This clonotype turned up a few times. CDR3 region: CASSLHGAYEQYF. CDR3 nucleotide sequence: TGTGCCAGCAGTTTGCACGGGGCCTACGAGCAGTACTTC. The gene calls are TRBV28 and TRBJ2-7; possible D gene TRBD2, 5 bases. V was trimmed by 3 bases and J by 2 bases, leaving 8 bases between them. Germline lookup yields CDR1 MDHEN and CDR2 SYDVKM. The CDR3 spans 13 residues.

J is TRBJ2-3 and V is TRBV6-1; D gene ambiguous. Germline V CDR1 and CDR2: MNHNS, SASEGT. V lost 1 base to trimming and J lost 7 bases, with 9 bases between them. This CDR3 contains 13 residues. The CDR3 spells CASSEVATNTQYF. The CDR3 nucleotides are TGTGCCAGCAGTGAAGTCGCTACAAATACGCAGTATTTT.

This clonotype came up a few times. The chain uses TRBV20-1 and TRBJ1-6, with 7 bases lining up with TRBD1. In germline, CDR1 is DFQATT, CDR2 SNEGSKA (reference sequence). The CDR3 consists of 15 residues. V lost 0 bases, J lost 8 bases, and 7 bases stayed unmatched. The CDR3 DNA sequence: TGCAGTGCTAGAGAAACGACAGGGTGGGATTCACCCCTCCACTTT. Its protein product is CSARETTGWDSPLHF.

The chain uses TRBV9 and TRBJ2-1, with 9 positions matching TRBD2. The CDR3 runs to 15 residues. The junction had 10 bases not matched to a gene; V was cut back by 4 bases and J by 8 bases. Germline CDR1 is SGDLS and CDR2 is YYNGEE. This CDR3 reads CASSPTREGLDEQFF. The CDR3 region has the DNA TGTGCCAGCAGCCCCACGCGGGAGGGCCTGGATGAGCAGTTCTTC.

The chain has TRBV15 and TRBJ2-7; perhaps D is TRBD1 or TRBD2 (6 bases each). This CDR3 comprises 14 residues. CDR1 and CDR2 from the germline V gene are LNHNV and YYDKDF (reference sequence). Trimming took 9 bases from V and 5 from J, leaving 20 bases between them. The CDR3 here is CATAEGGFLNEQYF. Written as DNA, the CDR3 is TGTGCCACAGCGGAGGGGGGTTTCCTCAACGAGCAGTACTTC.

The chain carries TRBV12-3 or TRBV12-4 and TRBJ2-7, with D perhaps given as TRBD1 or TRBD2 (5 bases each). V lost 3 bases to trimming and J lost 0 bases, with 21 bases between them. The CDR3 extends over 18 amino acids. The CDR3 DNA sequence: TGTGCCAGCAGTTTGGGCAGTGGGGGAGCGCATAGCTCCTACGAGCAGTACTTC. Translation gives CASSLGSGGAHSSYEQYF.

This chain's CDR3 is CASSLPGRNSETQYF. CDR3 coding DNA: TGTGCCAGCAGCCTCCCCGGGCGAAACTCAGAGACCCAGTACTTC. The chain is built from TRBV7-6 and TRBJ2-5; no clear D. This CDR3 contains 15 residues. V was trimmed by 5 bases and J by 4 bases, leaving 17 bases between them. Germline assignment: CDR1 SGHVS and CDR2 FNYEAQ.

This clonotype was counted a few times. The chain carries TRBV5-1 and TRBJ2-1; 10 bases are a match to TRBD1. The germline CDR1 and CDR2 sequences are SGHRS and YFSETQ. There are 19 residues in the CDR3. V shed 2 bases, J shed 5 bases, and the junction held 16 bases outside the gene matches. CDR3 sequence (DNA): TGCGCCAGCAGCTTCAGGACAGGGGGGTACGGCCCCGAACACAATGAGCAGTTCTTC. As protein: CASSFRTGGYGPEHNEQFF.

Many counts were recorded for this clonotype. The gene calls are TRBV29-1 and TRBJ2-1, with 7 positions matching TRBD2. From germline, CDR1 is SQVTM and CDR2 ANQGSEA. Unmatched junction bases numbered 7, after V lost 4 bases and J lost 7 bases. This CDR3 comprises 13 residues. The DNA for the CDR3 is TGCAGCGTTGGAGGGCGGGAGCTTAATGAGCAGTTCTTC. It encodes CSVGGRELNEQFF.

The chain recombines TRBV5-5 with TRBJ1-2; 11 bases align to TRBD1. With 4 bases clipped from V and 8 bases from J, the junction kept 16 bases outside the gene matches. Germline lookup yields CDR1 SGHKS and CDR2 YYEKEE (reference sequence). The CDR3 consists of 17 residues. Here the CDR3 reads CASSGLQSGTGGRGYTF. CDR3 DNA: TGTGCCAGCAGCGGACTTCAATCCGGGACAGGGGGTCGGGGCTACACCTTC.

The chain has TRBV9 and TRBJ2-1; D may match TRBD1 or TRBD2 (6 bases each). Germline V gene lookup returns CDR1 SGDLS and CDR2 YYNGEE. This CDR3 has 12 amino acids. V gave up 3 bases and J gave up 14 bases, with 15 bases separating them. The DNA of the CDR3 is TGTGCCAGCAGCGCAGGAGGGGGGACCGAGTTCTTC. Translating gives CASSAGGGTEFF.

This chain joins TRBV5-1 and TRBJ1-2; 7 bases are shared with TRBD1. Losses at the gene ends were 2 bases for V and 3 bases for J; bases not matched to a gene: 7. This CDR3 has 15 residues. CDR1 is SGHRS, CDR2 YFSETQ, per germline. The CDR3 nucleotides are TGCGCCAGCAGCTTACAACAGGGGCGGGACTATGGCTACACCTTC. Encoded protein: CASSLQQGRDYGYTF.

This clonotype appeared a few times. This chain links TRBV20-1 with TRBJ2-3; D ambiguous. CDR1 is DFQATT, CDR2 SNEGSKA, per germline (reference sequence). The CDR3 covers 12 residues. Deletions cut 3 bases from V and 5 bases from J, with 9 bases between. CDR3 DNA: TGCAGTGCTAGCTTATGGGGAGATACGCAGTATTTT. It specifies CSASLWGDTQYF.

The chain couples TRBV12-3 or TRBV12-4 to TRBJ2-3; tentatively, D is TRBD2 (5 bases). The CDR3 has 13 amino acids. V was shortened by 3 bases and J by 6 bases, with 10 bases between the two germline ends. DNA for the CDR3: TGTGCCAGCAGTTTTTTCCGCGGGGATACGCAGTATTTT. It codes for CASSFFRGDTQYF.

This clonotype was seen a handful of times. V and J are TRBV20-1 and TRBJ2-7, with D tentatively TRBD1 (6 bases). The CDR3 covers 14 residues. V dropped 1 base and J dropped 0 bases, with 10 bases sitting between them. Germline CDR1 is DFQATT and CDR2 is SNEGSKA (reference sequence). The CDR3 coding sequence is TGCAGTGCTAGAGTGTGGACAGTCTCCTACGAGCAGTACTTC. Protein sequence: CSARVWTVSYEQYF.

The chain uses TRBV7-9 and TRBJ2-1; D not resolved. The CDR3 totals 13 residues. Germline-derived CDR1 and CDR2 are SEHNR and FQNEAQ (reference sequence). Trimming pared 10 bases from V and 0 bases from J, leaving 10 bases between. The CDR3 DNA reads TGTGCCACATACGGAGACTCCTACAATGAGCAGTTCTTC. As protein: CATYGDSYNEQFF.

V gene TRBV20-1 combines with J gene TRBJ2-7; 10 positions match TRBD2. Germline-derived CDR1 and CDR2 are DFQATT and SNEGSKA (reference sequence). The CDR3 runs 15 residues. V trimming: 0 bases; J trimming: 4 bases; junction bases outside the gene matches: 6. The CDR3 nucleotides read TGCAGTGCTAGAGATCTCCTAGCGGGAGAATACGAGCAGTACTTC. Amino acids: CSARDLLAGEYEQYF.

The rearrangement joins TRBV9 to TRBJ2-1; 7 bases fit TRBD2. Germline values: CDR1 SGDLS, CDR2 YYNGEE. This CDR3 is built from 15 residues. V was clipped by 3 bases and J by 6 bases; unmatched bases: 9. The CDR3, as DNA: TGTGCCAGCAGCGCTACAAAGGGAGGGATCAATGAGCAGTTCTTC. Its protein is CASSATKGGINEQFF.

This clonotype was observed a handful of times. The J gene is TRBJ2-1, the V gene TRBV7-8; 9 nucleotides agree with TRBD2. This CDR3 is built from 16 residues. From germline, CDR1 is SGHVS and CDR2 FQNEAQ. With V trimmed by 5 bases and J by 0 bases, 5 bases remained unmatched. DNA for the CDR3: TGTGCCAGCAGCGAGGGACTAGCACTCTCCTACAATGAGCAGTTCTTC. Amino acid sequence: CASSEGLALSYNEQFF. The entire variable domain, with the rest obtained from reference TRBV7-8 and TRBJ2-1, is as follows: GAGVSQSPRYKVAKRGQDVALRCDPISGHVSLFWYQQALGQGPEFLTYFQNEAQLDKSGLPSDRFFAERPEGSVSTLKIQRTQQEDSAVYLCASSEGLALSYNEQFFGPGTRLTVL.